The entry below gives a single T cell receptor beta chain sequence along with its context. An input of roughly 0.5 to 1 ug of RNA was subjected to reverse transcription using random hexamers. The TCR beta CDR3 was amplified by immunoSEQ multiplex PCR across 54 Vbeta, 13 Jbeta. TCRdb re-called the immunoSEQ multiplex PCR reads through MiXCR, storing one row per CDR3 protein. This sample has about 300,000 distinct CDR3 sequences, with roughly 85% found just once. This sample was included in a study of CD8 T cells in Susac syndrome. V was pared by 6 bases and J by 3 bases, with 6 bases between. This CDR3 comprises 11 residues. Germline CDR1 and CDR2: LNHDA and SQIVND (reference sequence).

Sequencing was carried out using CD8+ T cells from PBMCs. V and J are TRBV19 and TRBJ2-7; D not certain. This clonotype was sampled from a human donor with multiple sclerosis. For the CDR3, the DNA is TGTGCCAGTAGCCCAGACTACGAGCAGTACTTC. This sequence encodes CASSPDYEQYF.